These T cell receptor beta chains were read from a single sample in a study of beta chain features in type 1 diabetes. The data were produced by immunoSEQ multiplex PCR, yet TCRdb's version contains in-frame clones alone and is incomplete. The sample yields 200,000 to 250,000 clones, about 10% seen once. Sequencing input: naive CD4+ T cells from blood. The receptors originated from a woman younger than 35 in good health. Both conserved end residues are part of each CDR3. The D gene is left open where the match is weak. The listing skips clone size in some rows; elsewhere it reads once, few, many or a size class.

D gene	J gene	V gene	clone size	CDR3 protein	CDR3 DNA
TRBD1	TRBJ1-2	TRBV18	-	CASSPDRADKYGYTF	TGTGCCAGCTCACCTGACAGGGCGGACAAGTATGGCTACACCTTC
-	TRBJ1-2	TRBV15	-	CATSREGGFYGYTF	TGTGCCACCAGCAGAGAGGGGGGATTCTATGGCTACACCTTC
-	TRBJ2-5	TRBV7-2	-	CASSLVGWTTGSETQYF	TGTGCCAGCAGCTTAGTGGGTTGGACAACCGGATCCGAGACCCAGTACTTC
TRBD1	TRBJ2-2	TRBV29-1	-	CSVRGGATGELFF	TGCAGCGTCCGAGGGGGCGCGACCGGGGAGCTGTTTTTT
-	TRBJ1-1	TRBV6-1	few	CASSRGGVRNTEAFF	TGTGCCAGCAGTCGAGGGGGGGTTAGGAACACTGAAGCTTTCTTT
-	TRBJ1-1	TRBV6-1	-	CASRGATEAFF	TGTGCCAGCAGAGGGGCCACTGAAGCTTTCTTT
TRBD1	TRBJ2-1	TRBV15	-	CATSSRTGGFYNEQFF	TGTGCCACCAGCAGTAGAACAGGGGGCTTCTACAATGAGCAGTTCTTC
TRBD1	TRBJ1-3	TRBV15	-	CATSRDGQGAGNTIYF	TGTGCCACCAGCAGAGACGGACAGGGGGCTGGAAACACCATATATTTT
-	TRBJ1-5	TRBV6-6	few	CASQIQRSGGPQHF	TGTGCCAGCCAAATACAGCGCTCCGGGGGGCCCCAGCATTTT
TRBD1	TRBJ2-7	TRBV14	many	CASSQTQQGFEYEQYF	TGTGCCAGCAGCCAAACACAACAGGGGTTTGAGTACGAGCAGTACTTC
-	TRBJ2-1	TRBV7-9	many	CASSSDYDQFF	TGTGCCAGCAGCTCCGACTACGACCAGTTCTTC
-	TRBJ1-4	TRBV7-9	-	CASSLGSANEKLFF	TGTGCCAGCAGCTTAGGCTCAGCTAATGAAAAACTGTTTTTT
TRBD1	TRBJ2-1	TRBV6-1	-	CASKSFRGEQFF	TGTGCCAGCAAATCTTTCAGGGGGGAGCAGTTCTTC
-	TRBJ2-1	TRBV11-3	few	CASSLRWAGYNEQFF	TGTGCCAGCAGCTTAAGATGGGCGGGCTACAATGAGCAGTTCTTC
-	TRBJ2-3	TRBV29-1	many	CSVIATSTDTQYF	TGCAGCGTTATAGCCACTAGCACAGATACGCAGTATTTT
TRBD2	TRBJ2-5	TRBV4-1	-	CASRPGLSETQYF	TGCGCCAGCAGGCCGGGACTATCGGAGACCCAGTACTTC
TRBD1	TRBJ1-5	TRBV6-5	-	CASSGQGASQPQHF	TGTGCCAGCAGTGGACAGGGGGCCTCTCAGCCCCAGCATTTT
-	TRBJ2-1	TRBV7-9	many	CASSLDRSYNEQFF	TGTGCCAGCAGCTTAGACAGGTCCTACAATGAGCAGTTCTTC
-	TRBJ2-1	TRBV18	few	CASSPISSSYNEQFF	TGTGCCAGCTCACCAATTAGCAGTTCCTACAATGAGCAGTTCTTC
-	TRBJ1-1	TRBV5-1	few	CASSTANSGTEAFF	TGCGCCAGCAGCACGGCAAACAGTGGCACTGAAGCTTTCTTT
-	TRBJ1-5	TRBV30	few	CAWSVRGRGQQPQHF	TGTGCCTGGAGTGTCAGAGGGAGAGGGCAACAGCCCCAGCATTTT
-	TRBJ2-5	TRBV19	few	CASKDGGRQETQYF	TGTGCCAGTAAGGACGGGGGGCGGCAAGAGACCCAGTACTTC
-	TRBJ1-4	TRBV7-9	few	CASSPGEGAGINEKLFF	TGTGCCAGCAGCCCAGGAGAAGGGGCAGGGATTAATGAAAAACTGTTTTTT
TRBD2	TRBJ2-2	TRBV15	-	CATSRDLAGGPGELFF	TGTGCCACCAGCAGAGATCTAGCGGGAGGGCCCGGGGAGCTGTTTTTT
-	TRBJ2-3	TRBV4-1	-	CASSQGAGVRGDTQYF	TGCGCCAGCAGCCAAGGGGCAGGGGTGCGTGGAGATACGCAGTATTTT
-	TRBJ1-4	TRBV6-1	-	CASVRSATNEKLFF	TGTGCCAGCGTACGGAGCGCAACTAATGAAAAACTGTTTTTT
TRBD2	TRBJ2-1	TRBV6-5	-	CASSYRLRREGEQFF	TGTGCCAGCAGTTACAGATTGCGGCGGGAGGGTGAGCAGTTCTTC
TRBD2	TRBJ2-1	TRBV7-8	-	CASSSGLAGGRRYNEQFF	TGTGCCAGCAGCTCTGGACTAGCGGGGGGCCGAAGGTACAATGAGCAGTTCTTC
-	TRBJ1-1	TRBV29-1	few	CSVAPTGGSEAFF	TGCAGCGTTGCGCCGACGGGGGGCTCTGAAGCTTTCTTT
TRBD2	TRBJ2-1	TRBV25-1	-	CASSASGSYNEQFF	TGTGCCAGCAGTGCTAGCGGGAGCTACAATGAGCAGTTCTTC
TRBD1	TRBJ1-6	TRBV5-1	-	CASSLRTGGGSPLHF	TGCGCCAGCAGCTTGAGGACAGGCGGCGGATCACCCCTCCACTTT
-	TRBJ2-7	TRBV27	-	CASTKIRGDTSSEQYF	TGTGCCAGCACCAAAATCAGGGGGGATACTAGCTCCGAGCAGTACTTC
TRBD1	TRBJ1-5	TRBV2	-	CASSESGTGNQPQHF	TGTGCCAGCAGTGAAAGTGGGACAGGGAATCAGCCCCAGCATTTT
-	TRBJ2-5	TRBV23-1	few	CATRSREQYF	TGCGCCACCCGTTCTCGGGAGCAGTACTTC
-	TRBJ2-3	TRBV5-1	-	CASSLEQLGGIDTQYF	TGCGCCAGCAGCTTAGAGCAATTAGGAGGAATAGATACGCAGTATTTT
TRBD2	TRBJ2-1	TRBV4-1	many	CASSEEGLANYNEQFF	TGCGCCAGCAGCGAAGAGGGACTAGCGAACTACAATGAGCAGTTCTTC
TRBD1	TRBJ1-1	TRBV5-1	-	CASSERDRYTEAFF	TGCGCCAGCAGCGAAAGGGACAGATACACTGAAGCTTTCTTT